This TCR beta chain originates from a study of memory CD4+ T cells and cytomegalovirus serostatus. Whole-study context: Healthy Belgian adult donors included several CMV-positive and 24 CMV-negative people. Findings and caveats of the study: Suggested: most of the CMV-linked TCR signature lies in CD4+ memory cells. A US-trained random forest predicted CMV serostatus with median AUC approximately 0.9.

Germline values: CDR1 MNHNS, CDR2 SASEGT. Trimming removed 8 bases from V and 0 bases from J, with 7 bases in between. The CDR3 has 12 amino acids. Measured with immunoSEQ multiplex PCR; TCRdb has only the in-frame clones, and not every one. Of about 27,000 clones in the sample, around 76% are singletons; the top ten hold 1.1%. Single viable CD3+CD4+CD8-CD45RO+ cells were sorted as the memory CD4+ T cells. CD4+ T cells were isolated by positive magnetic selection. On this clone: The antigen is not known.

This clonotype was obtained from an adult in good health and CMV-seronegative. The sample consisted of memory CD4+ T cells from blood. The chain couples TRBV6-1 to TRBJ1-1; unclear D gene. CDR3 residues: CASHTVNTEAFF. In DNA form, the CDR3 reads TGTGCCAGCCACACGGTGAACACTGAAGCTTTCTTT.